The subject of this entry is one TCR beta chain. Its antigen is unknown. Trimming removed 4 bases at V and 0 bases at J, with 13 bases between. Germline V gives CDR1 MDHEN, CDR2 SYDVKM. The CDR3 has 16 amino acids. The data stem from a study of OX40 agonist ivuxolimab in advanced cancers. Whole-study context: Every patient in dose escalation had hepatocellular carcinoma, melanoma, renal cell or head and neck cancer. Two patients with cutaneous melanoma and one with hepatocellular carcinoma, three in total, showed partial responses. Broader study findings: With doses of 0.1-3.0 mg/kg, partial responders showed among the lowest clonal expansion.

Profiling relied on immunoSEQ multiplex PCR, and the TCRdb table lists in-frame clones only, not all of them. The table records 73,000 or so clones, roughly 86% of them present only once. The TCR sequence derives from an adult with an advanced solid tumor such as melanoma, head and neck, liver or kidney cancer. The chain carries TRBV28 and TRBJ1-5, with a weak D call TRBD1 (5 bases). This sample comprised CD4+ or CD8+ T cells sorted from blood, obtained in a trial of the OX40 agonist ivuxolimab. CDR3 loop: CASSSNGGFSNQPQHF. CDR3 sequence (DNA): TGTGCCAGCAGTTCCAATGGGGGTTTTAGCAATCAGCCCCAGCATTTT.